Listed below are T cell receptor beta chains from one sample, sequenced in a study of blood T cell repertoires in COVID-19. Measured with immunoSEQ multiplex PCR; TCRdb has only the in-frame clones, and not every one. The table has 50,000 to 65,000 clones, 91% seen once; the top ten hold 7.3%. Sequenced input: peripheral blood. The receptors here all came from a woman aged 60-75 years with active or convalescent COVID-19. Both conserved end residues are part of each CDR3. D genes are given only for firm matches. Expanded clones are given a class, and other clones once, few, many or no size at all.

cdr3_nt: TGTGCCAGCAGTTACGCGACAGGGGGTCTAACCCAGCAGTTCTTC
cdr3_aa: CASSYATGGLTQQFF
j_call: TRBJ2-1
v_call: TRBV6-2/TRBV6-3
clone_size: once
d_call: TRBD1
cdr3_length: 15

cdr3_nt: TGTGCCAGCGGCCGATCAACTAATGAAAAACTGTTTTTT
cdr3_aa: CASGRSTNEKLFF
j_call: TRBJ1-4
v_call: TRBV11-3
clone_size: NA
d_call: NA
cdr3_length: 13

cdr3_nt: TGTGCCAGCACCGGCTCAGGCTTTGGCAATCAGCCCCAGCATTTT
cdr3_aa: CASTGSGFGNQPQHF
j_call: TRBJ1-5
v_call: TRBV28
clone_size: NA
d_call: NA
cdr3_length: 15

cdr3_nt: TGTGCCAGCAGTCTGACAGGGGGGACTGAAGCTTTCTTT
cdr3_aa: CASSLTGGTEAFF
j_call: TRBJ1-1
v_call: TRBV6-5
clone_size: NA
d_call: TRBD1
cdr3_length: 13

cdr3_nt: TGTGCCAGCAGTATGACCGGGACTAGTGGCTACGAGCAGTACTTC
cdr3_aa: CASSMTGTSGYEQYF
j_call: TRBJ2-7
v_call: TRBV27
clone_size: NA
d_call: TRBD2
cdr3_length: 15

cdr3_nt: TGTGCCAGCAGTGAATACGGCAGAGGGTTCACTGAAGCTTTCTTT
cdr3_aa: CASSEYGRGFTEAFF
j_call: TRBJ1-1
v_call: TRBV25-1
clone_size: NA
d_call: NA
cdr3_length: 15

cdr3_nt: TGTGCCAGCAGCGGTGGACAGAAGAGCTCTGGAAACACCATATATTTT
cdr3_aa: CASSGGQKSSGNTIYF
j_call: TRBJ1-3
v_call: TRBV9
clone_size: NA
d_call: NA
cdr3_length: 16

cdr3_nt: TGTGCCAGCAGTTATTCGGGGAGTTATGGCTACACCTTC
cdr3_aa: CASSYSGSYGYTF
j_call: TRBJ1-2
v_call: TRBV6-2/TRBV6-3
clone_size: NA
d_call: NA
cdr3_length: 13

cdr3_nt: TGTGCCATCAGTAGGACTAGCGATTACACCGGGGAGCTGTTTTTT
cdr3_aa: CAISRTSDYTGELFF
j_call: TRBJ2-2
v_call: TRBV10-3
clone_size: NA
d_call: TRBD2
cdr3_length: 15

cdr3_nt: TGCAGCGTTGATACGGGGAACGGCTACACCTTC
cdr3_aa: CSVDTGNGYTF
j_call: TRBJ1-2
v_call: TRBV29-1
clone_size: NA
d_call: NA
cdr3_length: 11

cdr3_nt: TGTGCCAGCAGCGAACCTAAACAGGGGCACTCTGGAAACACCATATATTTT
cdr3_aa: CASSEPKQGHSGNTIYF
j_call: TRBJ1-3
v_call: TRBV5-4
clone_size: NA
d_call: TRBD1
cdr3_length: 17

cdr3_nt: TGCGCCAGCAGCCAAGGGCCAAGCGCCACAGATACGCAGTATTTT
cdr3_aa: CASSQGPSATDTQYF
j_call: TRBJ2-3
v_call: TRBV4-1
clone_size: NA
d_call: NA
cdr3_length: 15

cdr3_nt: TGTGCCAGCAGCCCGGGGACAGGTCCCATAGGCAAAAACATTCAGTACTTC
cdr3_aa: CASSPGTGPIGKNIQYF
j_call: TRBJ2-4
v_call: TRBV7-3
clone_size: NA
d_call: TRBD1
cdr3_length: 17

cdr3_nt: TGCGCCAGCAGCCAATTCCTTAATGAGCAGTTCTTC
cdr3_aa: CASSQFLNEQFF
j_call: TRBJ2-1
v_call: TRBV4-1
clone_size: NA
d_call: NA
cdr3_length: 12

cdr3_nt: TGTGCCAGCAGTTACGGGAGGGGGGGGGAAAAACTGTTTTTT
cdr3_aa: CASSYGRGGEKLFF
j_call: TRBJ1-4
v_call: TRBV6-5
clone_size: NA
d_call: NA
cdr3_length: 14

cdr3_nt: TGTGCCAGCAGCCCACAGGGTAACTCTGGAAACACCATATATTTT
cdr3_aa: CASSPQGNSGNTIYF
j_call: TRBJ1-3
v_call: TRBV9
clone_size: NA
d_call: NA
cdr3_length: 15

cdr3_nt: TGTGCCAGCAGCCCTATCAGGACTAGCGGGAGGGGATCTTACAATGAGCAGTTCTTC
cdr3_aa: CASSPIRTSGRGSYNEQFF
j_call: TRBJ2-1
v_call: TRBV28
clone_size: once
d_call: TRBD2
cdr3_length: 19

cdr3_nt: TGCGCCAGCAGCTTGACTAGCGGGTTCTACAATGAGCAGTTCTTC
cdr3_aa: CASSLTSGFYNEQFF
j_call: TRBJ2-1
v_call: TRBV4-1
clone_size: NA
d_call: TRBD2
cdr3_length: 15

cdr3_nt: TGCGCCAGCAGCTTGGCAAGTCGGGACTCGGACCAGCAGTACTTC
cdr3_aa: CASSLASRDSDQQYF
j_call: TRBJ2-7
v_call: TRBV5-1
clone_size: NA
d_call: NA
cdr3_length: 15

cdr3_nt: TGTGCCAGCCCCCGACTCCCCATGAACACTGAAGCTTTCTTT
cdr3_aa: CASPRLPMNTEAFF
j_call: TRBJ1-1
v_call: TRBV2
clone_size: NA
d_call: NA
cdr3_length: 14

cdr3_nt: TGTGCCAGTAGTATACGACAGGGAGTTGGTTCACCCCTCCACTTT
cdr3_aa: CASSIRQGVGSPLHF
j_call: TRBJ1-6
v_call: TRBV19
clone_size: NA
d_call: TRBD1
cdr3_length: 15

cdr3_nt: TGTGCCAGCAGTCCTCCAGGCTCCTACGAGCAGTACTTC
cdr3_aa: CASSPPGSYEQYF
j_call: TRBJ2-7
v_call: TRBV6-5
clone_size: NA
d_call: NA
cdr3_length: 13

cdr3_nt: TGTGCCAGCAGCTCTCCCGGGACAGAGAATGAGCAGTTCTTC
cdr3_aa: CASSSPGTENEQFF
j_call: TRBJ2-1
v_call: TRBV5-4
clone_size: NA
d_call: TRBD1
cdr3_length: 14

cdr3_nt: TGCGCCAGCAGCTTGGTACAGGCCGACTACGAGCAGTACTTC
cdr3_aa: CASSLVQADYEQYF
j_call: TRBJ2-7
v_call: TRBV5-1
clone_size: NA
d_call: NA
cdr3_length: 14

cdr3_nt: TGTGCCAGCAGCCAACTTGGGGGCTTGAGCTCCTACAATGAGCAGTTCTTC
cdr3_aa: CASSQLGGLSSYNEQFF
j_call: TRBJ2-1
v_call: TRBV3-1/TRBV3-2
clone_size: NA
d_call: NA
cdr3_length: 17

cdr3_nt: TGTGCCAGCAGCCAAGGGGACTACTACGAGCAGTACTTC
cdr3_aa: CASSQGDYYEQYF
j_call: TRBJ2-7
v_call: TRBV4-2
clone_size: once
d_call: TRBD2
cdr3_length: 13

cdr3_nt: TGTGCCAGCAATGTCGGGACAGATGAGCAGTTCTTC
cdr3_aa: CASNVGTDEQFF
j_call: TRBJ2-1
v_call: TRBV2
clone_size: NA
d_call: TRBD1
cdr3_length: 12

cdr3_nt: TGCGCCAGCAGCCCCGGGACAGGGGCCTACGAGCAGTACTTC
cdr3_aa: CASSPGTGAYEQYF
j_call: TRBJ2-7
v_call: TRBV5-1
clone_size: NA
d_call: TRBD1
cdr3_length: 14

cdr3_nt: TGTGCCAGCAGCCAAGATCGGGAGAGGGATTCCGACTACGAGCAGTACTTC
cdr3_aa: CASSQDRERDSDYEQYF
j_call: TRBJ2-7
v_call: TRBV4-2
clone_size: NA
d_call: NA
cdr3_length: 17

cdr3_nt: TGTGCCAGCGAAGGTGTAGGACAGGGGGTGGCTTTCTTT
cdr3_aa: CASEGVGQGVAFF
j_call: TRBJ1-1
v_call: TRBV11-3
clone_size: NA
d_call: TRBD1
cdr3_length: 13

cdr3_nt: TGTGCCAGTACGCCTAGGCGGGGGGGATCCAATGAGCAGTTCTTC
cdr3_aa: CASTPRRGGSNEQFF
j_call: TRBJ2-1
v_call: TRBV6-5
clone_size: NA
d_call: TRBD2
cdr3_length: 15

cdr3_nt: TGCGCCAGCAGCCGCGAGGGATTGGACTATGGCTACACCTTC
cdr3_aa: CASSREGLDYGYTF
j_call: TRBJ1-2
v_call: TRBV4-1
clone_size: NA
d_call: NA
cdr3_length: 14

cdr3_nt: TGTGCCAGCAGCTCTACAGGGATTAATTCACCCCTCCACTTT
cdr3_aa: CASSSTGINSPLHF
j_call: TRBJ1-6
v_call: TRBV7-2
clone_size: NA
d_call: NA
cdr3_length: 14

cdr3_nt: TGCGCCAGCAGCTCGCCCGACAGACGGGTCTATGGCTACACCTTC
cdr3_aa: CASSSPDRRVYGYTF
j_call: TRBJ1-2
v_call: TRBV5-1
clone_size: NA
d_call: NA
cdr3_length: 15

cdr3_nt: TGTGCCAGCCAGATGAGGGGGGGCCGAGAGACCCAGTACTTC
cdr3_aa: CASQMRGGRETQYF
j_call: TRBJ2-5
v_call: TRBV2
clone_size: once
d_call: NA
cdr3_length: 14

cdr3_nt: TGTGCCAGCAGTTTACCAACCGACAGGGTCTATGGCTACACCTTC
cdr3_aa: CASSLPTDRVYGYTF
j_call: TRBJ1-2
v_call: TRBV28
clone_size: NA
d_call: TRBD1
cdr3_length: 15

cdr3_nt: TGTGCCAGCAGCCTCCGACTAGCGGGGGTACTAGAGACCCAGTACTTC
cdr3_aa: CASSLRLAGVLETQYF
j_call: TRBJ2-5
v_call: TRBV3-1/TRBV3-2
clone_size: NA
d_call: TRBD2
cdr3_length: 16

cdr3_nt: TGTGCCAGCAGTTTCCCGGCGGTTTCATACGAGCAGTACTTC
cdr3_aa: CASSFPAVSYEQYF
j_call: TRBJ2-7
v_call: TRBV6-2/TRBV6-3
clone_size: NA
d_call: NA
cdr3_length: 14

cdr3_nt: TGTGCCAGCAGCTTGGCTGGGGGAGGAGCGGGGGTCACAGATACGCAGTATTTT
cdr3_aa: CASSLAGGGAGVTDTQYF
j_call: TRBJ2-3
v_call: TRBV5-5
clone_size: NA
d_call: TRBD2
cdr3_length: 18